Shown below are 20 T cell receptor beta chains from a single sample sequenced in a study of T-cell memory formation after mild COVID-19. TCRdb re-analysed the 5' RACE reads in MiXCR, keeping a single row per CDR3 protein. The data contain some 300,000 distinct CDR3 sequences, 20% to 25% of them singletons. What was sequenced was PBMCs or a T cell subset sorted from them (not recorded which). These receptors all come from a man in his late teens or twenties who had mild COVID-19 (a few samples of this study predate the infection). Cell type and time point are not known.

The chain carries TRBV7-2 and TRBJ2-5; D unresolved. Deletions cut 1 base from V and 4 bases from J, with 10 bases between. This CDR3 spans 14 amino acids. The V gene's germline CDR1 is SGHTA and CDR2 FQGNSA. The CDR3 region is CASSLVGPRETQYF. CDR3 DNA sequence: TGTGCCAGCAGCTTAGTCGGGCCGAGAGAGACCCAGTACTTC. The whole variable domain, remainder taken from reference TRBV7-2 and TRBJ2-5, is GAGVSQSPSNKVTEKGKDVELRCDPISGHTALYWYRQSLGQGLEFLIYFQGNSAPDKSGLPSDRFSAERTGGSVSTLTIQRTQQEDSAVYLCASSLVGPRETQYFGPGTRLLVL.

This chain links TRBV4-3 with TRBJ2-5; 8 bases map to TRBD1. This CDR3 contains 15 residues. Losses at the gene ends were 1 base for V and 5 bases for J; bases not matched to a gene: 6. The germline gives CDR1 LGHNA, CDR2 YSLEER. CDR3 amino acids: CASSQADREKETQYF. The CDR3 region has the DNA TGCGCCAGCAGCCAAGCGGACAGGGAAAAGGAGACCCAGTACTTC.

This clonotype was seen a handful of times. V usage is TRBV7-2 and J usage is TRBJ2-4, with 7 nucleotides matching TRBD2. The V and J ends lost 5 bases and 7 bases, in that order; junction bases with no gene match: 8. The CDR3 has 14 amino acids. The germline CDR1 and CDR2 sequences are SGHTA and FQGNSA. The CDR3 is CASSQRTRPNIQYF. For the CDR3, the DNA is TGTGCCAGCAGCCAGAGGACTAGACCGAACATTCAGTACTTC. Using reference TRBV7-2 and TRBJ2-4 for the parts outside the CDR3, the full variable domain is GAGVSQSPSNKVTEKGKDVELRCDPISGHTALYWYRQSLGQGLEFLIYFQGNSAPDKSGLPSDRFSAERTGGSVSTLTIQRTQQEDSAVYLCASSQRTRPNIQYFGAGTRLSVL.

This chain joins TRBV7-6 and TRBJ1-1; TRBD1 is a possible D gene (5 bases). Germline assignment: CDR1 SGHVS and CDR2 FNYEAQ. The CDR3 is 13 amino acids. V dropped 5 bases and J dropped 6 bases, with 13 bases sitting between them. The CDR3 DNA is TGTGCCAGCAGCACCCAGGGCTACGCTGAAGCTTTCTTT. It specifies CASSTQGYAEAFF.

The chain links TRBV12-3 or TRBV12-4 to TRBJ1-2; perhaps TRBD1 as D (5 bases). The germline V and J ends were trimmed by 6 bases and 8 bases, with 22 bases remaining between them. This CDR3 contains 15 residues. The CDR3 loop reads CASSQPAGRVGGYTF. Here the CDR3 DNA reads TGTGCCAGCAGCCAACCAGCCGGCAGGGTCGGGGGCTACACCTTC.

The chain joins TRBV6-2 or TRBV6-3 to TRBJ2-1, with no clear D. Trimming stripped 6 bases from V and 10 bases from J, with 19 bases between. The CDR3 contains 14 residues. In germline, CDR1 is MNHEY, CDR2 SVGEGT. The DNA of the CDR3 is TGTGCCAGCAGAGGCCCGGTCAGCAGGCGCGAGCAGTTCTTC. Translating it yields CASRGPVSRREQFF.

This clonotype was seen only a few times. The chain uses TRBV18 and TRBJ2-7, with a tentative D call TRBD1 (6 bases). This CDR3 contains 14 residues. Germline CDR1 reads KGHSH; CDR2 reads LQKENI. Between the trimmed V and J ends, which lost 6 bases and 3 bases, there was a span of 15 bases. Here the CDR3 reads CASSPPGQNYEQYV. DNA of the CDR3: TGTGCCAGCTCGCCCCCGGGACAAAACTACGAGCAGTACGTC.

V and J are TRBV7-3 and TRBJ2-3; D gene uncertain. This CDR3 comprises 14 residues. Per germline, CDR1 SGHTA and CDR2 FQGTGA. V lost 5 bases, J lost 2 bases, and 11 bases lay in between. CDR3 protein: CASSKPPSTDTQYF. As DNA, the CDR3 is TGTGCCAGCAGCAAGCCCCCATCCACAGATACGCAGTATTTT. The full variable domain, with the rest looked up from reference TRBV7-3 and TRBJ2-3, is GAGVSQTPSNKVTEKGKYVELRCDPISGHTALYWYRQSLGQGPEFLIYFQGTGAADDSGLPNDRFFAVRPEGSVSTLKIQRTERGDSAVYLCASSKPPSTDTQYFGPGTRLTVL.

This chain uses TRBV4-1 with TRBJ2-1; 8 nucleotides match TRBD1. The CDR3 loop spans 16 amino acids. CDR1 MGHRA and CDR2 YSYEKL come from the germline V gene. Trimming took 0 bases from V and 5 from J; bases not matched to a gene: 6. CDR3 bases: TGCGCCAGCAGCCAAGAGCGGCTGGACAGGGACAATGAGCAGTTCTTC. Its protein is CASSQERLDRDNEQFF.

This clonotype has just a few counts. This chain joins TRBV5-1 and TRBJ2-7; D is possibly TRBD1 (6 bases). CDR3 length: 14 amino acids. Trimming took 2 bases from V and 0 from J, leaving 9 bases between them. CDR1 is SGHRS, CDR2 YFSETQ, per germline. Here the CDR3 DNA reads TGCGCCAGCAGCTTAACAGGGAGCTCCTACGAGCAGTACGTC. Its protein is CASSLTGSSYEQYV.

The chain recombines TRBV7-3 with TRBJ2-1; 7 nucleotides align to TRBD1. CDR1 is SGHTA and CDR2 is FQGTGA in the germline V gene. The junction had 4 bases not matched to a gene; V was cut back by 3 bases and J by 2 bases. This CDR3 has 15 amino acids. The CDR3 DNA is TGTGCCAGCAGCTTCGACAGGGCAACCTACAATGAGCAGTTCTTC. Translation gives CASSFDRATYNEQFF.

In this sample, this clonotype turned up a few times. The V gene is TRBV20-1, the J gene TRBJ2-7; maybe TRBD1 (5 bases). The CDR3 loop spans 14 amino acids. V was trimmed by 2 bases and J by 0 bases, leaving 11 bases between them. The germline V gene has CDR1 DFQATT and CDR2 SNEGSKA (reference sequence). CDR3 amino acids: CSARPTANSYEQYF. The CDR3 DNA follows: TGCAGTGCTAGACCGACAGCGAACTCCTACGAGCAGTACTTC.

This chain links TRBV7-2 with TRBJ2-3, with TRBD2 identical over 9 bases. V trimming: 1 base; J trimming: 4 bases; junction bases outside the gene matches: 9. The CDR3 has 17 residues. CDR1 is SGHTA, CDR2 FQGNSA, per germline. The CDR3 nucleotides read TGTGCCAGCAGCTTAGTAGCGGGGGTTTCTCCCCCAGATACGCAGTATTTT. Translating it yields CASSLVAGVSPPDTQYF.

This clonotype occurred a few times. V and J are TRBV20-1 and TRBJ1-3; D is possibly TRBD1 (5 bases). Germline CDR1 is DFQATT and CDR2 is SNEGSKA (reference sequence). This CDR3 has 12 residues. The V end was cut by 7 bases, the J end by 6 bases, with 13 bases between. CDR3 amino acids: CSVPGDANTIYF. For the CDR3, the DNA is TGCAGTGTCCCGGGGGATGCAAACACCATATATTTT.

This clonotype was counted a few times. This sequence joins TRBV20-1 and TRBJ2-4; 7 bases match TRBD2. CDR1 is DFQATT and CDR2 is SNEGSKA in the germline V gene (reference sequence). V shed 5 bases, J shed 8 bases, and the junction held 15 bases outside the gene matches. The CDR3 sequence is 15 residues long. The DNA of the CDR3 is TGCAGTGCTTCCAACGCAGCGGGGTCTCGGGACATTCAGTACTTC. Translating it yields CSASNAAGSRDIQYF.

This clonotype was counted a few times. V gene TRBV5-1 combines with J gene TRBJ2-2, with D hard to call. CDR3 length: 14 residues. The germline V and J ends were trimmed by 7 bases and 5 bases, with 15 bases remaining between them. Per germline, CDR1 SGHRS and CDR2 YFSETQ. The CDR3 loop is CASEPGPRTGELFF. The CDR3 region has the DNA TGCGCCAGCGAACCGGGCCCCAGAACCGGGGAGCTGTTTTTT.

The chain uses TRBV15 and TRBJ2-3; D is tentatively TRBD1 or TRBD2 (6 bases each). The CDR3 loop spans 15 amino acids. CDR1 LNHNV and CDR2 YYDKDF come from the germline V gene (reference sequence). V lost 4 bases and J 0 bases, leaving 11 bases between the germline ends. The CDR3 is CATSIGGRSTDTQYF. The CDR3 nucleotides are TGTGCCACCAGCATCGGGGGCAGGAGCACAGATACGCAGTATTTT.

The chain has TRBV4-1 and TRBJ2-1; 7 bases are a match to TRBD2. The V gene's germline CDR1 is MGHRA and CDR2 YSYEKL. CDR3 length: 14 residues. Trimming took 2 bases from V and 8 from J; bases not matched to a gene: 6. The CDR3 here is CASSQRAGTDEQFF. The CDR3 DNA sequence: TGCGCCAGCAGCCAACGAGCGGGGACTGATGAGCAGTTCTTC.

To note about this clonotype: A junction end diverges from the germline sequence, so it may reflect a read error. The rearrangement links TRBV6-6 to TRBJ1-1; possible D gene TRBD1, 6 bases. This CDR3 comprises 16 residues. Germline V CDR1 and CDR2: MNHNY, SVGAGI (reference sequence). The CDR3 loop is CDSSPHGQGQASRAFF. Here the CDR3 DNA reads TGTGACAGCAGCCCCCACGGGCAGGGGCAAGCTAGCAGAGCTTTCTTT.

This rearrangement joins TRBV4-3 to TRBJ1-4; possibly TRBD1 for D (5 bases). The V end lost 3 bases, the J end lost 8 bases, and 19 bases lay between the germline ends. The CDR3 consists of 16 residues. Germline V lookup: CDR1 LGHNA, CDR2 YSLEER. CDR3: CASSQSGTFTGEKLFF. DNA of the CDR3: TGCGCCAGCAGCCAGTCAGGGACTTTTACGGGGGAAAAACTGTTTTTT.